The rows below give T cell receptor beta chains drawn from one sample of a study of blood T cell repertoires in COVID-19. Libraries were prepared by immunoSEQ multiplex PCR; TCRdb keeps only in-frame clonotypes and omits some of them. The table has around 130,000 clones, around 83% seen once. The specimen was PBMCs or T cells enriched from blood (not recorded which). The receptors here all came from a woman aged 25 to 39 who had recovered from COVID-19. Both conserved end residues are part of each CDR3. A D gene is named only where the DNA matches it firmly. Expanded clones are given a class, and other clones once, few, many or no size at all.

cdr3_aa cdr3_nt j_call v_call clone_size d_call
CASSLNRDPEQYF TGTGCCAGCAGCTTGAACCGGGATCCCGAGCAGTACTTC TRBJ2-7 TRBV7-8 few .
CSASLRGKEAFF TGCAGTGCTAGTCTCCGAGGGAAAGAAGCTTTCTTT TRBJ1-1 TRBV20-1 . .
CASSLGLAGGNEQFF TGTGCCAGCAGCTTAGGTCTAGCGGGAGGGAATGAGCAGTTCTTC TRBJ2-1 TRBV7-9 . TRBD2
CASRSEVSYEQYF TGTGCCAGTAGGTCGGAGGTGTCCTACGAGCAGTACTTC TRBJ2-7 TRBV19 . .
CSVEASGTDTQYF TGCAGCGTTGAGGCTAGCGGCACAGATACGCAGTATTTT TRBJ2-3 TRBV29-1 . .
CASSSSSGVYPGELFF TGTGCCAGCAGCTCAAGCTCAGGGGTCTATCCCGGGGAGCTGTTTTTT TRBJ2-2 TRBV7-3 . .
CASSMGATGNQPQHF TGTGCCAGTAGTATGGGAGCGACAGGTAATCAGCCCCAGCATTTT TRBJ1-5 TRBV19 . .
CASSPRGEVMRTGELFF TGTGCCAGCAGCCCCCGAGGGGAGGTGATGCGAACCGGGGAGCTGTTTTTT TRBJ2-2 TRBV9 . .
CASSVRQGANEKLFF TGTGCCAGCAGCGTCAGACAGGGCGCTAATGAAAAACTGTTTTTT TRBJ1-4 TRBV5-4 once TRBD1
CASSPRDTEAFF TGTGCCAGCAGCCCTCGGGACACTGAAGCTTTCTTT TRBJ1-1 TRBV7-6 . .
CASSPGEPGELFF TGTGCCAGCAGCCCGGGGGAACCCGGGGAGCTGTTTTTT TRBJ2-2 TRBV7-2 . .
CASSATGTSGSVEQFF TGTGCCAGCAGCGCCACTGGGACTAGCGGGAGTGTTGAGCAGTTCTTC TRBJ2-1 TRBV11-1 . TRBD2
CASSPRASGGETQYF TGTGCCAGCAGCCCGAGGGCTAGCGGGGGAGAGACCCAGTACTTC TRBJ2-5 TRBV7-9 . TRBD2
CASTLRRGLNTGELFF TGTGCCAGTACCCTACGGAGGGGATTAAACACCGGGGAGCTGTTTTTT TRBJ2-2 TRBV19 . .
CASSPRTGDFSEQFF TGTGCCAGCAGCCCGAGGACAGGGGACTTTAGTGAGCAGTTCTTC TRBJ2-1 TRBV5-4 once TRBD1
CASSLEPSGTYEQYF TGTGCCAGCAGCTTAGAACCTAGCGGGACCTACGAGCAGTACTTC TRBJ2-7 TRBV7-6 . TRBD2
CASRPTGLRSNQPQHF TGTGCCAGCAGACCCACAGGGTTGAGAAGCAATCAGCCCCAGCATTTT TRBJ1-5 TRBV28 . .
CASSPGQNYEQYF TGTGCCAGCAGCCCCGGACAGAACTACGAGCAGTACTTC TRBJ2-7 TRBV12-3/TRBV12-4 . .
CASSPGTGGRTDTQYF TGCGCCAGCAGCCCCGGGACGGGCGGGAGGACAGATACGCAGTATTTT TRBJ2-3 TRBV5-1 . TRBD2
CASSSGRQGTNTEAFF TGTGCCAGCAGCTCAGGTCGACAGGGGACGAACACTGAAGCTTTCTTT TRBJ1-1 TRBV13 . TRBD1
CASSRLMGEQYF TGTGCCAGCAGTCGACTCATGGGCGAGCAGTACTTC TRBJ2-7 TRBV6-5 once .
CASSVHPTASNQPQHF TGTGCCAGCAGTGTACACCCGACAGCTAGCAATCAGCCCCAGCATTTT TRBJ1-5 TRBV6-1 . .
CASSFRQGGNQPQHF TGTGCCAGTAGTTTTCGGCAGGGCGGCAATCAGCCCCAGCATTTT TRBJ1-5 TRBV19 . .
CASSPLNRGGYEQYF TGTGCCAGCTCACCACTTAATAGGGGTGGATACGAGCAGTACTTC TRBJ2-7 TRBV18 . .
CASSEGAPSPYGYTF TGTGCCAGCAGTGAAGGGGCACCTTCCCCCTATGGCTACACCTTC TRBJ1-2 TRBV6-1 . .
CASTPAEDRGGTQYF TGTGCCAGTACCCCAGCAGAGGACAGGGGTGGTACGCAGTATTTT TRBJ2-3 TRBV19 . TRBD1
CASSSNRLANNEQFF TGTGCCAGCAGTTCCAACCGACTAGCTAACAATGAGCAGTTCTTC TRBJ2-1 TRBV6-6 few TRBD2
CSNIGEGYGYTF TGCAGCAATATTGGGGAGGGCTATGGCTACACCTTC TRBJ1-2 TRBV29-1 . .
CASSTGLAGVGGETQYF TGTGCCAGCAGCACCGGACTAGCGGGAGTCGGGGGAGAGACCCAGTACTTC TRBJ2-5 TRBV3-1/TRBV3-2 . TRBD2
CASSPSPSGRYEQYF TGTGCCAGCAGCCCCTCCCCTAGCGGACGCTACGAGCAGTACTTC TRBJ2-7 TRBV3-1/TRBV3-2 . TRBD2
CASSLGLDRANTEAFF TGTGCCAGCAGCTTAGGCCTCGACAGGGCGAACACTGAAGCTTTCTTT TRBJ1-1 TRBV11-2 . TRBD1
CASTRGRAHNYGYTF TGTGCCAGCACCAGGGGCAGGGCCCATAACTATGGCTACACCTTC TRBJ1-2 TRBV6-5 . .
CASSPQRGGTEAFF TGTGCCAGCTCACCACAGAGGGGGGGCACTGAAGCTTTCTTT TRBJ1-1 TRBV18 once .
CASSLTGGPGTGELFF TGTGCCAGCAGCTTAACGGGAGGGCCGGGGACCGGGGAGCTGTTTTTT TRBJ2-2 TRBV13 . TRBD2
CASSRTGAWGNTIYF TGTGCCAGCAGTCGCACAGGGGCGTGGGGAAACACCATATATTTT TRBJ1-3 TRBV11-2 . TRBD1
CASSAGGFLGEKLFF TGTGCCAGCAGCGCCGGGGGTTTCCTTGGTGAAAAACTGTTTTTT TRBJ1-4 TRBV27 . .
CASSIAGQPQHF TGTGCCAGTAGTATAGCAGGGCAGCCCCAGCATTTT TRBJ1-5 TRBV19 once .
CASSQFSGGYNEQFF TGTGCCAGCAGCCAATTTAGCGGGGGTTACAATGAGCAGTTCTTC TRBJ2-1 TRBV14 . TRBD2
CAWSGTGSGNTIYF TGTGCCTGGAGCGGAACAGGGTCTGGAAACACCATATATTTT TRBJ1-3 TRBV30 . .
CASSSRTGGLINYGYTF TGTGCCAGCAGTTCCCGAACAGGGGGATTAATTAACTATGGCTACACCTTC TRBJ1-2 TRBV28 . TRBD1
CASSPAGSNQPQHF TGTGCCAGTAGTCCGGCAGGGAGCAATCAGCCCCAGCATTTT TRBJ1-5 TRBV19 . .
CSVAKDRGREQYF TGCAGCGTTGCTAAGGACAGGGGGCGCGAGCAGTACTTC TRBJ2-7 TRBV29-1 . TRBD1
CSASEDNSGANVLTF TGCAGTGCTAGTGAGGACAACTCTGGGGCCAACGTCCTGACTTTC TRBJ2-6 TRBV20-1 . .
CASSFGLRRAFAKNIQYF TGTGCTAGCAGCTTTGGTCTCAGGCGGGCGTTTGCCAAAAACATTCAGTACTTC TRBJ2-4 TRBV7-7 . .
CASSYAISTDTQYF TGTGCCAGCAGTTACGCGATATCCACAGATACGCAGTATTTT TRBJ2-3 TRBV6-6 once .
CASNQGYEQYF TGTGCCAGCAATCAGGGGTACGAGCAGTACTTC TRBJ2-7 TRBV28 . .
CATSDLTGGGETQYF TGTGCCACCAGTGACTTAACAGGGGGCGGAGAGACCCAGTACTTC TRBJ2-5 TRBV24-1 . TRBD1
CASSPRGPDSPLHF TGTGCCAGCTCACCACGGGGGCCTGATTCACCCCTCCACTTT TRBJ1-6 TRBV18 . .
CASSRGGARANEKLFF TGTGCCAGCAGTCGGGGGGGGGCAAGGGCTAATGAAAAACTGTTTTTT TRBJ1-4 TRBV28 once .
CAWSVSGSYEQYF TGTGCCTGGAGTGTGTCAGGGTCCTACGAGCAGTACTTC TRBJ2-7 TRBV30 few .
CASSIDLGVQFF TGTGCCAGTAGTATAGATTTGGGAGTTCAGTTCTTC TRBJ2-1 TRBV19 . .